This T cell receptor (beta chain) was obtained from a study of cytomegalovirus exposure and HLA in healthy donors. To note about this clone: Its specificity is not known.

The PCR contained 60 Vbeta and 13 Jbeta primers. The table came from immunoSEQ multiplex PCR; TCRdb's copy has only in-frame clones and leaves some out. The sample consists of 100,000 to 150,000 clones, 80% of them appearing once. Study findings and constraints: When the data were analyzed later, several of the most significant clusters appeared to be linked to common viral pathogens.

The CDR3 extends over 14 amino acids. CDR1 is WNHNN and CDR2 is SYGVQD in the germline V gene (reference sequence). V was cut by 9 bases and J by 3 bases, with 18 bases left in between. The sequenced material came from PBMCs. The receptor was derived from a male donor in good health and CMV-seronegative. The rearrangement links TRBV10-1 to TRBJ2-7; D possibly corresponds to TRBD1 (6 bases). In nucleotides, the CDR3 is TGCGCCAGTAGTCTAGGACAGTTAAACTACGAGCAGTACTTC. Translated, it gives CASSLGQLNYEQYF.